These 14 T cell receptor beta chains were sequenced from one sample in a study of a mutant IDH1 vaccine in newly diagnosed glioma. Assay used: immunoSEQ multiplex PCR; TCRdb lists only in-frame clones, some missing. Here the sample spans about 48,000 clones, more than 65% being singletons. Time point described: week 35, safety follow-up. All doses held 300 ug of mutant IDH1 20-mer peptide, with topical imiquimod. No antigens are known for them. This specimen consisted of PBMCs, obtained from a glioma patient whose treatment included an IDH1 peptide vaccine. The receptors were gathered from a man aged 35 to 55 with glioma.

V is TRBV5-1 and J is TRBJ1-1, with a tentative D call TRBD1 (5 bases). Trimming shortened V by 0 bases and J by 1 base, and 10 bases separated the two germline ends. Germline V CDR1 and CDR2: SGHRS, YFSETQ. This CDR3 has 15 amino acids. CDR3 in amino acids: CASSLAVGANTEAFF. The DNA of the CDR3 is TGCGCCAGCAGCTTGGCCGTAGGGGCGAACACTGAAGCTTTCTTT.

The chain carries TRBV19 and TRBJ1-5; D ambiguous. CDR1 and CDR2 from the germline V gene are LNHDA and SQIVND (reference sequence). The CDR3 contains 13 residues. Trimming shortened V by 5 bases and J by 5 bases, and 10 bases separated the two germline ends. The DNA of the CDR3 is TGTGCCAGTAGTGAGTTCGGGGATCAGCCCCAGCATTTT. It specifies CASSEFGDQPQHF.

This clone occurred once. The chain has TRBV30 and TRBJ2-7; TRBD1 is a possible D gene (5 bases). Germline lookup yields CDR1 GTSNPN and CDR2 SVGIG (reference sequence). The CDR3 totals 14 residues. V shed 4 bases and J shed 1 base, with 14 bases lying between them. Written as DNA, the CDR3 is TGTGCCTGGAAGATCAACAGGAATTCCTACGAGCAGTACTTC. This encodes CAWKINRNSYEQYF.

A remark on this clone: The junction differs from germline at one of its ends, possibly a read error. The chain has TRBV7-7 and TRBJ2-5; D gene unclear. The CDR3 is 14 residues long. In germline, CDR1 is SSHAT, CDR2 FNYEAQ (reference sequence). The CDR3 bases are TGTGCTAGCAGCTCGATCGAGACTCAAGAGACCCAGTACTTC. This gives the protein CASSSIETQETQYF.

This clone was observed a handful of times. The V and J genes are TRBV5-6 and TRBJ1-1, with D hard to call. The CDR3 is 13 amino acids. Trimming took off 1 base at V and 4 bases at J, with 8 bases between the two ends. Per the germline V gene, CDR1 is SGHDT and CDR2 is YYEEEE. In nucleotides, the CDR3 is TGTGCCAGCAGCTTGAGTGCTGGCACTGAAGCTTTCTTT. Amino acid sequence: CASSLSAGTEAFF.

The J gene is TRBJ1-1, the V gene TRBV19, with 10 bases that match TRBD1. There are 18 residues in the CDR3. Germline CDR1 reads LNHDA; CDR2 reads SQIVND (reference sequence). Germline trimming cut 5 bases from V and 1 base from J; bases unmatched to any gene: 13. Here the CDR3 reads CASSPRGDRGPSNTEAFF. Written as DNA, the CDR3 is TGTGCCAGTAGTCCGAGGGGAGACAGGGGGCCCTCGAACACTGAAGCTTTCTTT. Drawing the rest from reference TRBV19 and TRBJ1-1, the complete variable domain is DGGITQSPKYLFRKEGQNVTLSCEQNLNHDAMYWYRQDPGQGLRLIYYSQIVNDFQKGDIAEGYSVSREKKESFPLTVTSAQKNPTAFYLCASSPRGDRGPSNTEAFFGQGTRLTVV.

The chain is built from TRBV4-1 and TRBJ2-5, with D perhaps TRBD1 (5 bases). The CDR3 runs to 16 residues. The germline CDR1 and CDR2 sequences are MGHRA and YSYEKL. V lost 0 bases and J lost 4, with 15 bases in between. DNA for the CDR3: TGCGCCAGCAGCCAAGATTGGCCCTCCAGGGTAGAGACCCAGTACTTC. This codes for CASSQDWPSRVETQYF.

The J gene is TRBJ1-2, the V gene TRBV7-2; the match to TRBD1 covers 9 bases. Germline V gene data show CDR1 as SGHTA and CDR2 as FQGNSA. The CDR3 is 17 residues long. Losses at the gene ends were 5 bases for V and 7 bases for J; bases not matched to a gene: 17. The CDR3 coding sequence is TGTGCCAGCAGCCCGGGGACAGGGACTCTGGAGGGGATTGGCTACACCTTC. Translating it yields CASSPGTGTLEGIGYTF.

The table lists this clone with a few counts. This sample also contains other DNA sequences that code for the same CDR3. The chain is built from TRBV9 and TRBJ2-7, with D unclear. Per germline, CDR1 SGDLS and CDR2 YYNGEE. This CDR3 spans 14 amino acids. Trimming shortened V by 0 bases and J by 0 bases, and 7 bases separated the two germline ends. For the CDR3, the DNA is TGTGCCAGCAGCGTAGCCAGCCCCTCCTACGAGCAGTACTTC. It encodes CASSVASPSYEQYF.

The chain links TRBV5-6 to TRBJ1-4; 9 bases fit TRBD1. This CDR3 has 15 residues. The V gene end was trimmed by 5 bases and the J gene end by 6 bases; junction bases not matched to a gene: 8. Germline CDR1 SGHDT, CDR2 YYEEEE. The CDR3: CASSFTGGAYEKLFF. CDR3 in DNA: TGTGCCAGCAGTTTCACAGGGGGCGCGTATGAAAAACTGTTTTTT.

The genes are TRBV25-1 and TRBJ1-5, with TRBD1 as a possible D gene (5 bases). CDR3 length: 11 residues. The germline CDR1 and CDR2 sequences are MGHDK and SYGVNS. The V and J ends lost 8 bases and 7 bases respectively, with 9 bases between them. CDR3 protein: CASDRGQPQHF. The CDR3 DNA follows: TGTGCCAGCGACAGAGGGCAGCCCCAGCATTTT. Supplemented by reference TRBV25-1 and TRBJ1-5, the full variable domain reads EADIYQTPRYLVIGTGKKITLECSQTMGHDKMYWYQQDPGMELHLIHYSYGVNSTEKGDLSSESTVSRIRTEHFPLTLESARPSHTSQYLCASDRGQPQHFGDGTRLSIL.

This clone came up once. This rearrangement joins TRBV9 to TRBJ2-5, with D perhaps TRBD1 (6 bases). CDR1 and CDR2 (germline): SGDLS, YYNGEE. The germline V and J ends were trimmed by 0 bases and 5 bases, with 11 bases remaining between them. There are 14 residues in the CDR3. The CDR3 DNA sequence: TGTGCCAGCAGCGTAGGGACAGAGATGGAGACCCAGTACTTC. It specifies CASSVGTEMETQYF. Full variable domain (outside the CDR3, taken from reference TRBV9 and TRBJ2-5): DSGVTQTPKHLITATGQRVTLRCSPRSGDLSVYWYQQSLDQGLQFLIQYYNGEERAKGNILERFSAQQFPDLHSELNLSSLELGDSALYFCASSVGTEMETQYFGPGTRLLVL.

This sequence joins TRBV9 and TRBJ1-2; 7 bases agree with TRBD1. With 0 bases clipped from V and 5 bases from J, the junction kept 7 bases outside the gene matches. Germline CDR1 SGDLS, CDR2 YYNGEE. CDR3 length: 15 residues. CDR3 sequence reads: CASSVVAGQTYGYTF. CDR3 bases: TGTGCCAGCAGCGTAGTAGCGGGACAGACTTATGGCTACACCTTC.

This clone was picked up a small number of times. The rearrangement uses TRBV9 and TRBJ2-7; no clear D. V was trimmed by 4 bases and J by 2 bases, leaving 13 bases between them. Germline loops: CDR1 SGDLS, CDR2 YYNGEE. The CDR3 is 14 residues long. The CDR3 bases are TGTGCCAGCAGCCCTGACCCCGAACCCTACGAGCAGTACTTC. Translated: CASSPDPEPYEQYF.